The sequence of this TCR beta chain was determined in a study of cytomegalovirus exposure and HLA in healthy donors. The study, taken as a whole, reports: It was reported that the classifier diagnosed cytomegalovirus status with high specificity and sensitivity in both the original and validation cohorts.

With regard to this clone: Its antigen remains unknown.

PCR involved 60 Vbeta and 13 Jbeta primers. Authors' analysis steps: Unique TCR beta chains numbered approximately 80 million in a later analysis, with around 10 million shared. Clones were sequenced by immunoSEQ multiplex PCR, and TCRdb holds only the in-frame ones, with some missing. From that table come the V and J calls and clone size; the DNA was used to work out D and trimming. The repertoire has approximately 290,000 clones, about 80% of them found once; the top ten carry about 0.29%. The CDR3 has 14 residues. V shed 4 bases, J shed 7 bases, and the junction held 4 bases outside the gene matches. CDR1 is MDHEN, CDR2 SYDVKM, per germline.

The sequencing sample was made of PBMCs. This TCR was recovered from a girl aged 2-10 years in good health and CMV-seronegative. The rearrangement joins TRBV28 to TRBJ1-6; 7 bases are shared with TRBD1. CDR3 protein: CASSSGTANSPLHF. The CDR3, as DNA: TGTGCCAGCAGTTCCGGGACAGCAAATTCACCCCTCCACTTT.